The 8 T cell receptor beta chains in this list originate from one sample, sequenced in a study of cytomegalovirus exposure and HLA in healthy donors. PCR employed 60 Vbeta and 13 Jbeta primers. Clones were read by immunoSEQ multiplex PCR, and TCRdb kept only the in-frame ones, dropping some. The table lists 50,000 to 80,000 clones, roughly 80% of them singletons, with about 5% in the top ten. Sample: PBMCs. The receptor set was obtained from a male donor in good health and CMV-seropositive.

The chain couples TRBV11-2 to TRBJ1-1; 7 bases map to TRBD1. Losses at the gene ends were 5 bases for V and 4 bases for J; bases not matched to a gene: 7. The CDR3 consists of 14 residues. CDR1 is SGHAT, CDR2 FQNNGV, per germline. The CDR3 is CASSVIPGGTEAFF. The DNA of the CDR3 is TGTGCCAGCAGCGTAATCCCAGGGGGCACTGAAGCTTTCTTT.

The chain carries TRBV11-3 and TRBJ2-1; weak D call: TRBD1 (5 bases). The CDR3 runs 15 residues. The V end was cut by 5 bases, the J end by 9 bases, with 20 bases between. The germline V gene has CDR1 SGHNT and CDR2 YENEEA. The CDR3 loop is CASSDGQPYSGEQFF. The DNA of the CDR3 is TGTGCCAGCAGCGACGGACAACCCTACTCGGGTGAGCAGTTCTTC. Complete variable domain (other parts from reference TRBV11-3 and TRBJ2-1): EAGVVQSPRYKIIEKKQPVAFWCNPISGHNTLYWYLQNLGQGPELLIRYENEEAVDDSQLPKDRFSAERLKGVDSTLKIQPAELGDSAVYLCASSDGQPYSGEQFFGPGTRLTVL.

The chain joins TRBV9 to TRBJ1-1, with D possibly TRBD1 on 6 matching bases. This CDR3 is built from 15 residues. Germline V gives CDR1 SGDLS, CDR2 YYNGEE. Trimming took off 3 bases at V and 4 bases at J, with 16 bases between the two ends. The CDR3 coding sequence is TGTGCCAGCAGCGCAGGACAGTATCTCTCCACTGAAGCTTTCTTT. Its protein is CASSAGQYLSTEAFF.

The genes are TRBV29-1 and TRBJ2-1, with 11 bases aligning to TRBD1. This CDR3 comprises 15 residues. Trimming cost V 0 bases and J 6 bases; bases outside gene matches: 4. Germline lookup yields CDR1 SQVTM and CDR2 ANQGSEA. In nucleotides, the CDR3 is TGCAGCGTTGAAGATCAAGGGACAGGGGGCAATGAGCAGTTCTTC. Its translation: CSVEDQGTGGNEQFF.

This chain connects TRBV11-2 to TRBJ1-2, with TRBD1 matching over 7 bases. Germline V gene lookup returns CDR1 SGHAT and CDR2 FQNNGV. This CDR3 contains 15 residues. Trimming took 4 bases from V and 3 from J; bases not matched to a gene: 8. The CDR3 DNA reads TGTGCCAGCAGCTCAATACAGGGGCGGGACTATGGCTACACCTTC. It is translated as CASSSIQGRDYGYTF.

The chain links TRBV19 to TRBJ1-6; D unclear. Deletions cut 5 bases from V and 3 bases from J, with 8 bases between. Germline V gene data show CDR1 as LNHDA and CDR2 as SQIVND (reference sequence). This CDR3 spans 14 amino acids. The CDR3 region is CASSFSVYNSPLHF. CDR3 DNA: TGTGCCAGTAGTTTTAGCGTCTATAATTCACCCCTCCACTTT.

The gene calls are TRBV30 and TRBJ2-1; no definite D call. CDR3 length: 15 residues. CDR1 and CDR2 from the germline V gene are GTSNPN and SVGIG (reference sequence). V was clipped by 5 bases and J by 4 bases, with 18 bases between them. CDR3 amino acids: CAWGPSTRPYNEQFF. The DNA for the CDR3 is TGTGCCTGGGGTCCTTCGACTCGTCCATACAATGAGCAGTTCTTC.

The chain recombines TRBV27 with TRBJ1-4; D is possibly TRBD1 (5 bases). V lost 3 bases and J lost 2, with 7 bases in between. Per germline, CDR1 MNHEY and CDR2 SMNVEV (reference sequence). This CDR3 has 14 amino acids. CDR3 amino acids: CASSFQGTNEKLFF. CDR3 coding DNA: TGTGCCAGCAGTTTCCAGGGCACTAATGAAAAACTGTTTTTT.